A single sample gave rise to the 20 T cell receptor beta chains below, sequenced in a study of OX40 agonist ivuxolimab in advanced cancers. Libraries came from the immunoSEQ multiplex PCR assay. In TCRdb, the immuneACCESS table is reduced to in-frame sequences with V and J assigned. These tables do not hold every clone; where another copy was compared, an unresolved V gene accounts for under half, and the others remain unexplained. The sample records roughly 100,000 clones, roughly 90% of which are singletons. The ten largest account for just under 0.8% of the sample. This specimen was CD4+ or CD8+ T cells sorted from blood, taken in a trial of the OX40 agonist ivuxolimab. These receptors all come from an adult with an advanced solid tumor such as melanoma, head and neck, liver or kidney cancer.

The CDR3 is CAWETGGTIYNEQFF. The CDR3 coding sequence is TGTGCCTGGGAGACTGGAGGGACAATCTACAATGAGCAGTTCTTC. The rearrangement joins TRBV30 to TRBJ2-1; D tentatively reads TRBD1 or TRBD2 (6 bases each). In germline, CDR1 is GTSNPN, CDR2 SVGIG (reference sequence). There are 15 residues in the CDR3. V lost 5 bases to trimming and J lost 3 bases, with 17 bases between them.

This chain joins TRBV5-6 and TRBJ2-7; 7 bases match TRBD1. The CDR3 is made up of 15 amino acids. J gave up 2 bases and V 4 bases, and 9 bases lay outside the gene matches. The V gene's germline CDR1 is SGHDT and CDR2 YYEEEE. CDR3 in amino acids: CASSQAGTVTYEQYF. CDR3 coding DNA: TGTGCCAGCAGCCAAGCCGGGACAGTTACCTACGAGCAGTACTTC. Using reference TRBV5-6 and TRBJ2-7 for the parts outside the CDR3, the full variable domain is DAGVTQSPTHLIKTRGQQVTLRCSPKSGHDTVSWYQQALGQGPQFIFQYYEEEERQRGNFPDRFSGHQFPNYSSELNVNALLLGDSALYLCASSQAGTVTYEQYFGPGTRLTVT.

This rearrangement joins TRBV27 to TRBJ2-5; D unclear. CDR3 size: 14 residues. From germline, CDR1 is MNHEY and CDR2 SMNVEV (reference sequence). V lost 0 bases and J lost 5, with 10 bases in between. CDR3 region: CASSLSQVTETQYF. For the CDR3, the DNA is TGTGCCAGCAGTTTATCGCAGGTTACGGAGACCCAGTACTTC.

This clone was observed a handful of times. V usage is TRBV5-1 and J usage is TRBJ1-1; D is unresolved. V lost 0 bases, J lost 0 bases, and 15 bases lay in between. The germline CDR1 and CDR2 sequences are SGHRS and YFSETQ. There are 17 residues in the CDR3. The CDR3 DNA reads TGCGCCAGCAGCTTGGCTCGGGCTATCGGGTTGAACACTGAAGCTTTCTTT. It is translated as CASSLARAIGLNTEAFF.

The chain is built from TRBV30 and TRBJ2-7, with 7 positions matching TRBD1. Germline V CDR1 and CDR2: GTSNPN, SVGIG (reference sequence). The ends lost 8 bases at V and 1 base at J; junction bases unmatched: 11. The CDR3 length is 14 residues. The CDR3 nucleotides are TGTGCCGGGACGGTCGCAGGGGGATCCTACGAGCAGTACTTC. It is translated as CAGTVAGGSYEQYF.

In this sample, this clone turned up once. The chain carries TRBV5-6 and TRBJ2-7; 8 nucleotides agree with TRBD1. This CDR3 contains 14 residues. Trimming took 0 bases from V and 6 from J; bases not matched to a gene: 5. Germline loops: CDR1 SGHDT, CDR2 YYEEEE. The CDR3 DNA is TGTGCCAGCAGCTTGGGGGACAGGCTTCGCGAGCAGTACTTC. Translating gives CASSLGDRLREQYF.

The gene calls are TRBV2 and TRBJ1-6; 9 bases align to TRBD1. In germline, CDR1 is SNHLY, CDR2 FYNNEI. Trimming at V came to 10 bases and at J to 9 bases, leaving 7 bases not matched to a gene. CDR3 length: 13 amino acids. In DNA form, the CDR3 reads TGTGCCAAACAGGGGGCCCAGGGTTCACCCCTCCACTTT. The encoded protein is CAKQGAQGSPLHF.

This clone came up once. This chain links TRBV7-8 with TRBJ1-4; D not resolved. This CDR3 region has 14 residues. CDR1 and CDR2 (germline): SGHVS, FQNEAQ. The V and J ends lost 3 bases and 2 bases respectively, with 7 bases between them. In DNA form, the CDR3 reads TGTGCCAGCAGCTTCCGGGAGACTAATGAAAAACTGTTTTTT. Amino acids: CASSFRETNEKLFF.

The chain uses TRBV11-2 and TRBJ2-5; D unresolved. Deletions cut 2 bases from V and 5 bases from J, with 21 bases between. Germline loops: CDR1 SGHAT, CDR2 FQNNGV. The CDR3 has 17 residues. CDR3 sequence (DNA): TGTGCCAGCAGCTTAAGTGCTGCTAGAGAGGCGCGGGAGACCCAGTACTTC. Protein sequence: CASSLSAAREARETQYF.

CDR3 protein: CAWSPSGTATEKLFF. The CDR3 region has the DNA TGTGCCTGGAGTCCTTCGGGGACAGCTACTGAAAAACTGTTTTTT. The chain is built from TRBV30 and TRBJ1-4; 7 bases are shared with TRBD1. The CDR3 is made up of 15 amino acids. Germline assignment: CDR1 GTSNPN and CDR2 SVGIG (reference sequence). Trimming cost V 2 bases and J 7 bases; bases outside gene matches: 10.

The V call is TRBV10-3, the J call TRBJ1-4; 12 bases are shared with TRBD1. V dropped 4 bases and J dropped 3; count of bases not matched to a gene: 3. The CDR3 is 16 amino acids. Per the germline V gene, CDR1 is ENHRY and CDR2 is SYGVKD. CDR3 protein: CAISAGQGAANEKLFF. The CDR3 DNA follows: TGTGCCATCAGTGCGGGACAGGGGGCAGCTAATGAAAAACTGTTTTTT.

The chain combines TRBV6-1 with TRBJ1-1; TRBD1 matches at 7 bases. Germline CDR1 reads MNHNS; CDR2 reads SASEGT. J lost 3 bases, V lost 6 bases, and 7 bases had no gene match. The CDR3 is made up of 14 amino acids. The CDR3 region is CASRRQGPHTEAFF. Here the CDR3 DNA reads TGTGCCAGCAGGAGACAGGGACCTCACACTGAAGCTTTCTTT.

The CDR3 DNA reads as TGTGCCAGCAGCTTGTCGGGGCGTGAAGCTTTCTTT. Amino acid sequence: CASSLSGREAFF. The chain is built from TRBV5-4 and TRBJ1-1, with TRBD1 as a possible D gene (5 bases). The V gene's germline CDR1 is SGHNT and CDR2 YYREEE (reference sequence). V was pared by 1 base and J by 7 bases, with 8 bases between. The CDR3 spans 12 residues. Full variable domain (outside the CDR3, taken from reference TRBV5-4 and TRBJ1-1): ETGVTQSPTHLIKTRGQQVTLRCSSQSGHNTVSWYQQALGQGPQFIFQYYREEENGRGNFPPRFSGLQFPNYSSELNVNALELDDSALYLCASSLSGREAFFGQGTRLTVV.

V and J are TRBV7-8 and TRBJ1-4; D is unresolved. CDR3 size: 14 residues. Trimming took off 1 base at V and 4 bases at J, with 7 bases between the two ends. Germline CDR1 is SGHVS and CDR2 is FQNEAQ. This CDR3 reads CASSLGGINEKLFF. DNA of the CDR3: TGTGCCAGCAGCTTAGGCGGTATTAATGAAAAACTGTTTTTT.

The J gene is TRBJ1-5, the V gene TRBV6-5, with TRBD1 as a possible D gene (5 bases). The V gene's germline CDR1 is MNHEY and CDR2 SVGAGI. This CDR3 spans 15 amino acids. Trimming shortened V by 4 bases and J by 6 bases, and 16 bases separated the two germline ends. Written as DNA, the CDR3 is TGTGCCAGCAGTTCGGGGGGGGAGGGAAGTCAGCCCCAGCATTTT. This translates into CASSSGGEGSQPQHF.

The chain combines TRBV28 with TRBJ1-2; D remains unclear. Germline CDR1 is MDHEN and CDR2 is SYDVKM. There are 15 residues in the CDR3. Trimming shortened V by 3 bases and J by 0 bases, and 11 bases separated the two germline ends. This CDR3 reads CASSFRAGPNYGYTF. The DNA for the CDR3 is TGTGCCAGCAGTTTTCGAGCGGGTCCTAACTATGGCTACACCTTC.

This rearrangement joins TRBV28 to TRBJ2-2; TRBD2 agrees at 9 bases. CDR3 length equals 15 residues. J was trimmed by 8 bases and V by 10 bases; bases with no gene match: 14. From germline, CDR1 is MDHEN and CDR2 SYDVKM. The chain's CDR3 is CATRGGGGGFGELFF. CDR3 bases: TGTGCCACCCGCGGCGGGGGGGGAGGCTTTGGGGAGCTGTTTTTT.

This chain connects TRBV4-3 to TRBJ1-2, with no clear D. CDR1 LGHNA and CDR2 YSLEER come from the germline V gene. This CDR3 spans 17 amino acids. The germline V and J ends were trimmed by 0 bases and 2 bases, with 16 bases remaining between them. CDR3 nucleotide sequence: TGCGCCAGCAGCCAAGATTTTATTGGGGAGCAAAACTATGGCTACACCTTC. It encodes CASSQDFIGEQNYGYTF.

The chain employs TRBV19 and TRBJ2-2; D unclear. The CDR3 has 12 amino acids. V was clipped by 5 bases and J by 7 bases, with 8 bases between them. Germline values: CDR1 LNHDA, CDR2 SQIVND (reference sequence). CDR3 in amino acids: CASSPALGELFF. DNA for the CDR3: TGTGCCAGTAGTCCAGCCCTCGGGGAGCTGTTTTTT.

In the case of this clone: In the same sample, other DNA sequences code for this CDR3. The V and J genes are TRBV28 and TRBJ1-2; 7 positions match TRBD1. This CDR3 has 12 residues. CDR1 and CDR2 from the germline V gene are MDHEN and SYDVKM. V was pared by 5 bases and J by 4 bases, with 1 base of the junction left unmatched. CDR3: CASSGTVYGYTF. The DNA of the CDR3 is TGTGCCAGCAGTGGGACAGTCTATGGCTACACCTTC.